This T cell receptor (beta chain) derives from a study of T cell repertoires in cytomegalovirus infection. Turning to the study itself: Both CMV infection and a matching HLA type were indicated by public TCR beta signatures.

Using its own MiXCR run on the reads, TCRdb lists one record per CDR3 protein. This table has 700,000 to 850,000 distinct CDR3 sequences, about 31% appearing once. On this clonotype itself: Its antigen is undetermined. One base away lies a much larger clone, so this may be a sequencing read error.

Study outcomes and limitations: Cumulated frequencies of public TCR beta families served to identify carriers of CMV plus the relevant HLA. Within the response measured ex vivo, HLA-C-restricted CMV-specific TCR beta clonotypes were dominant.

Germline V gene data show CDR1 as SGHVS and CDR2 as FNYEAQ. The CDR3 totals 14 residues. Trimming shortened V by 2 bases and J by 8 bases, and 13 bases separated the two germline ends. This specimen was cultured CD8+ T cells from PBMCs, taken from culture after CMV antigen stimulation. The chain is built from TRBV7-6 and TRBJ2-1; D is unclear. The source of this sequence is a human donor in good health (CMV status not recorded). Some clones in this sample may be carry-over from other donors' samples. The CDR3 sequence is CASSLLLRIDEQFF. DNA for the CDR3: TGTGCCAGCAGCTTACTTTTACGGATAGATGAGCAGTTCTTC.